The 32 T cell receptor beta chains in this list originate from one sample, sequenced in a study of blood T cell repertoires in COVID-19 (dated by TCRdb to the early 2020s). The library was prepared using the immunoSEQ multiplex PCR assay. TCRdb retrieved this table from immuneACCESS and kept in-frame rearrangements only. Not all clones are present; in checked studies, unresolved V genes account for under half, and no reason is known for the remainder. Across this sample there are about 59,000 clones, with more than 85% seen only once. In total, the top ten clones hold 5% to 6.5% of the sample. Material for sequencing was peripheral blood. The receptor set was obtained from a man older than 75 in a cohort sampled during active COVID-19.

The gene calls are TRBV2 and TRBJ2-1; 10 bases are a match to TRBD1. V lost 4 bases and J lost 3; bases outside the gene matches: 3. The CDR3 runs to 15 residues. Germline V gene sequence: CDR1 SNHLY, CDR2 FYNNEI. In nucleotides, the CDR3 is TGTGCCAGCAGTGCCCGGACAGGGGGCTACAATGAGCAGTTCTTC. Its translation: CASSARTGGYNEQFF.

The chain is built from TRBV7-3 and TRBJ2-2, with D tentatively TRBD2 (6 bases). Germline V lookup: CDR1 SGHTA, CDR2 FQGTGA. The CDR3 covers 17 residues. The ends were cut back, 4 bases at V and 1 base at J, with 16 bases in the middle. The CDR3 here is CASSSVGAGLNTGELFF. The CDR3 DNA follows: TGTGCCAGCAGCTCCGTCGGAGCGGGCTTGAACACCGGGGAGCTGTTTTTT.

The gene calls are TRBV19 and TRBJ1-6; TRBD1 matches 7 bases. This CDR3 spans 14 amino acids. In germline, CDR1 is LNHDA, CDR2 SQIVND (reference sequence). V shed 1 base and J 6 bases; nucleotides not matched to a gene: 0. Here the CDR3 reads CASSIAGGNSPLHF. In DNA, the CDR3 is TGTGCCAGTAGTATAGCAGGGGGTAATTCACCCCTCCACTTT.

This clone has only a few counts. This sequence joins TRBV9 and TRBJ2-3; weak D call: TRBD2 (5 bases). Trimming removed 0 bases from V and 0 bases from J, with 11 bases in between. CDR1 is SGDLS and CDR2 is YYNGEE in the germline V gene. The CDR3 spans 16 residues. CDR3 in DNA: TGTGCCAGCAGCGTAGGCGGCGGGTATAGCACAGATACGCAGTATTTT. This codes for CASSVGGGYSTDTQYF. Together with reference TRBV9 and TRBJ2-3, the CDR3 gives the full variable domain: DSGVTQTPKHLITATGQRVTLRCSPRSGDLSVYWYQQSLDQGLQFLIQYYNGEERAKGNILERFSAQQFPDLHSELNLSSLELGDSALYFCASSVGGGYSTDTQYFGPGTRLTVL.

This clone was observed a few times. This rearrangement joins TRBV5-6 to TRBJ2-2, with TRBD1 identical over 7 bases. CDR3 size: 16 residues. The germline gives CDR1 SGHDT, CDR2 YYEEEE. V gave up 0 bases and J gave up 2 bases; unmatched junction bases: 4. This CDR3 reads CASSLAGTVNTGELFF. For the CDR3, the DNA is TGTGCCAGCAGCTTGGCCGGGACAGTCAACACCGGGGAGCTGTTTTTT.

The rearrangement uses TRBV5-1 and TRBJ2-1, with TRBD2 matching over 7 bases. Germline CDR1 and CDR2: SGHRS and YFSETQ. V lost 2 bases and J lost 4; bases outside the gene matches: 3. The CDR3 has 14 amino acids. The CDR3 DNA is TGCGCCAGCAGCTTTGGGGGGGAATACAATGAGCAGTTCTTC. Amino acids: CASSFGGEYNEQFF.

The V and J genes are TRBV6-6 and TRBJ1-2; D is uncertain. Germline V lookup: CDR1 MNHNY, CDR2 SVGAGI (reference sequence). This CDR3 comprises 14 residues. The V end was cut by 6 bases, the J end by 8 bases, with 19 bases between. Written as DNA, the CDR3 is TGTGCCAGCAGGTCGAATGATATGGTAGAGGGCTACACCTTC. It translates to CASRSNDMVEGYTF.

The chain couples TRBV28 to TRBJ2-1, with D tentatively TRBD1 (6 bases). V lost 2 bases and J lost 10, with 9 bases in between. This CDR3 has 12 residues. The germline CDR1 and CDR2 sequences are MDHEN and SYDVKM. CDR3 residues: CASSLVGTEQFF. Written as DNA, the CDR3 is TGTGCCAGCAGTTTAGTCGGGACAGAGCAGTTCTTC.

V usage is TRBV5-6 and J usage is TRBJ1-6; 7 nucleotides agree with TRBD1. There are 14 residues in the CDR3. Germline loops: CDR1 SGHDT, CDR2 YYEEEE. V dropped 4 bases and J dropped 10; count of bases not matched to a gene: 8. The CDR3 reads CASSTGGQASPLHF. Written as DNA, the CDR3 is TGTGCCAGCAGCACCGGAGGACAGGCGTCACCCCTCCACTTT.

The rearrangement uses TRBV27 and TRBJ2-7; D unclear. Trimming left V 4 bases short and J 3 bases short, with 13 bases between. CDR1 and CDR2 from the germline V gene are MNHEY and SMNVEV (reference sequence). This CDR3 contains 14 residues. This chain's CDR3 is CASSSAQQNYEQYF. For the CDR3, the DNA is TGTGCCAGCAGTTCCGCCCAACAGAACTACGAGCAGTACTTC.

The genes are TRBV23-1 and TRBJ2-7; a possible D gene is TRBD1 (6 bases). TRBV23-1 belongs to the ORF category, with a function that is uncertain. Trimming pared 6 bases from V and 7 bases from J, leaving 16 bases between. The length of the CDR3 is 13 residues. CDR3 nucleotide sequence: TGCGCCAGCAGCCTGGGGGCAGGGGATGAGCAGTACTTC. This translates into CASSLGAGDEQYF.

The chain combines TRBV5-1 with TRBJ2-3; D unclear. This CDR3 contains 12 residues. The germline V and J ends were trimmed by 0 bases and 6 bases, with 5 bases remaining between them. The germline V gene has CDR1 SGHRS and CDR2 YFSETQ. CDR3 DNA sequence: TGCGCCAGCAGCTTGGACGGTGATACGCAGTATTTT. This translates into CASSLDGDTQYF.

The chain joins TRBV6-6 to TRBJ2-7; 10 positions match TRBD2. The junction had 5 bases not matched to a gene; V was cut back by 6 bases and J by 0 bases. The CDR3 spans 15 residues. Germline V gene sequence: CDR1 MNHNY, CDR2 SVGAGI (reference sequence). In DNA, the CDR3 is TGTGCCAGCAGGCGTACTAGCGGGGACTCCTACGAGCAGTACTTC. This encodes CASRRTSGDSYEQYF.

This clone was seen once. In DNA form, the CDR3 reads TGTGCCAGCAGCCCCCAGGCGCCGGTGAATACAGATACGCAGTATTTT. Translating gives CASSPQAPVNTDTQYF. The rearrangement joins TRBV6-2 or TRBV6-3 to TRBJ2-3; D unclear. The V gene's germline CDR1 is MNHEY and CDR2 SVGEGT. Trimming took 6 bases from V and 3 from J, leaving 19 bases between them. The CDR3 runs to 16 residues.

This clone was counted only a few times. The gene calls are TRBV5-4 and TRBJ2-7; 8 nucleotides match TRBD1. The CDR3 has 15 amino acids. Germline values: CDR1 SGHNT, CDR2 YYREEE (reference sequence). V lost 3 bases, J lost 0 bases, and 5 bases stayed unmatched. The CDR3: CASSWRDRISYEQYF. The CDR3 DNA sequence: TGTGCCAGCAGCTGGAGGGACAGGATCTCCTACGAGCAGTACTTC. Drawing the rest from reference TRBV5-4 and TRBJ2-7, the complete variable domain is ETGVTQSPTHLIKTRGQQVTLRCSSQSGHNTVSWYQQALGQGPQFIFQYYREEENGRGNFPPRFSGLQFPNYSSELNVNALELDDSALYLCASSWRDRISYEQYFGPGTRLTVT.

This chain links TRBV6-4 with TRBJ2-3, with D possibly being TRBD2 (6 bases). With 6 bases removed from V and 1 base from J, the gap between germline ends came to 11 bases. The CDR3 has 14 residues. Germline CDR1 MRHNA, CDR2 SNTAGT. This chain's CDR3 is CASREGFGTDTQYF. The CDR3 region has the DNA TGTGCCAGCAGGGAGGGGTTTGGCACAGATACGCAGTATTTT.

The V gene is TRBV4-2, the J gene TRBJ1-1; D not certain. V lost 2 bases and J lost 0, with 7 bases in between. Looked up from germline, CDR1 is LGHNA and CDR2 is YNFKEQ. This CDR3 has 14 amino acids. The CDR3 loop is CASSQNIMNTEAFF. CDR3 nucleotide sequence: TGTGCCAGCAGCCAAAACATCATGAACACTGAAGCTTTCTTT.

CDR3 bases: TGTGCCAGTAGTGCGCTTACAGGGGGAGCTTTCTTT. It codes for CASSALTGGAFF. The rearrangement joins TRBV19 to TRBJ1-1, with 8 bases lining up with TRBD1. The CDR3 contains 12 residues. V gave up 5 bases and J gave up 10 bases; unmatched junction bases: 6. Germline loops: CDR1 LNHDA, CDR2 SQIVND (reference sequence).

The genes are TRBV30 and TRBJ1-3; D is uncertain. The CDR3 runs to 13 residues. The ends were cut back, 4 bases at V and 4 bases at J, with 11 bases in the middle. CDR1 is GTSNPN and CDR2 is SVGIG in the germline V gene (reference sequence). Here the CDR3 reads CAWNLGSGNTIYF. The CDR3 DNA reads TGTGCCTGGAATTTAGGGAGCGGAAACACCATATATTTT.

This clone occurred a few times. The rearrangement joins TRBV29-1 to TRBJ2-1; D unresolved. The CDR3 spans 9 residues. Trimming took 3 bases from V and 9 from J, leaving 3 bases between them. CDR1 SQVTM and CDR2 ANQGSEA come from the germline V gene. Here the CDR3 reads CSVDREQFF. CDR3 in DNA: TGCAGCGTTGATCGTGAGCAGTTCTTC.

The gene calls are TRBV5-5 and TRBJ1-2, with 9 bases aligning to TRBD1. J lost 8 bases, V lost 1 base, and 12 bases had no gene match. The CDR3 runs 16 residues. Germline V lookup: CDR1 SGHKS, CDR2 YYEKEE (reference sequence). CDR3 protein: CASSLSLRDRVGGYTF. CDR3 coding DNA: TGTGCCAGCAGCTTGTCACTTCGGGACAGGGTCGGCGGCTACACCTTC.

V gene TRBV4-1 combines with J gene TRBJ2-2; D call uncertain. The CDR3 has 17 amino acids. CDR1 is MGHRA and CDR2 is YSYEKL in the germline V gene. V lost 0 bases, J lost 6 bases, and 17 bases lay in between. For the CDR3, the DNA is TGCGCCAGCAGCCAAGATGTGTCAGCGTCTCGCCCCGGGGAGCTGTTTTTT. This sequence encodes CASSQDVSASRPGELFF.

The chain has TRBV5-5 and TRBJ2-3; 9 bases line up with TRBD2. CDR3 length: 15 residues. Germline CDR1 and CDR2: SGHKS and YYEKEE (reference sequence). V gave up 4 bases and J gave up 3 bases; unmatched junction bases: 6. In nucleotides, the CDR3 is TGTGCCAGCAGCCGAACGGGACTAGCAACAGATACGCAGTATTTT. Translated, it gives CASSRTGLATDTQYF.

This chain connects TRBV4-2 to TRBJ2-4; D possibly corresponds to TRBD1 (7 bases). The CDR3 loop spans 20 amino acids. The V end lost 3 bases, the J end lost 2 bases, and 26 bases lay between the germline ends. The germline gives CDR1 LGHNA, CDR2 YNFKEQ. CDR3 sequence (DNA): TGTGCCAGCAGCCAGGAGATGGTTGCGGAGGGGGCCTTAACCAAAAACATTCAGTACTTC. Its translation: CASSQEMVAEGALTKNIQYF.

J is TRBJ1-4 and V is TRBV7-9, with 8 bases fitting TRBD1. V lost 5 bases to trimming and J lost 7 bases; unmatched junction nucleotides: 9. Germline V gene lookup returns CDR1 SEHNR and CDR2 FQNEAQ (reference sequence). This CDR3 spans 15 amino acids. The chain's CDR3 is CASSQTGGRAEKLFF. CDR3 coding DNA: TGTGCCAGCAGCCAAACAGGGGGTCGGGCTGAAAAACTGTTTTTT. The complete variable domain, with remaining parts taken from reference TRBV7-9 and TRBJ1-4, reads DTGVSQNPRHKITKRGQNVTFRCDPISEHNRLYWYRQTLGQGPEFLTYFQNEAQLEKSRLLSDRFSAERPKGSFSTLEIQRTEQGDSAMYLCASSQTGGRAEKLFFGSGTQLSVL.

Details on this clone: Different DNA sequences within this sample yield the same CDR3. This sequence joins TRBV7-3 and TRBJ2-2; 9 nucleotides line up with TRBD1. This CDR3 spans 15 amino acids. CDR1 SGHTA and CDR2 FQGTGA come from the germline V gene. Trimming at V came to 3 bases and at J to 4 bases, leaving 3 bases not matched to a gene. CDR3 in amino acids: CASSLRQGGTGELFF. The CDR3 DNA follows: TGTGCCAGCAGCTTGCGACAGGGGGGCACCGGGGAGCTGTTTTTT.

As DNA, the CDR3 is TGTGCCAGTAGTAGGGGAGACGGGAACTATGGCTACACCTTC. Protein: CASSRGDGNYGYTF. The V gene is TRBV19, the J gene TRBJ1-2; D is unclear. This CDR3 has 14 residues. The V end was cut by 4 bases, the J end by 2 bases, with 11 bases between. CDR1 LNHDA and CDR2 SQIVND come from the germline V gene (reference sequence).

The CDR3 sequence is CASSVDRGEGTEAFF. In DNA, the CDR3 is TGTGCCAGCAGCGTGGACAGGGGAGAAGGCACTGAAGCTTTCTTT. The chain joins TRBV5-4 to TRBJ1-1; 9 bases are a match to TRBD1. The CDR3 is 15 amino acids. V dropped 4 bases and J dropped 4; count of bases not matched to a gene: 8. CDR1 and CDR2 (germline): SGHNT, YYREEE (reference sequence).

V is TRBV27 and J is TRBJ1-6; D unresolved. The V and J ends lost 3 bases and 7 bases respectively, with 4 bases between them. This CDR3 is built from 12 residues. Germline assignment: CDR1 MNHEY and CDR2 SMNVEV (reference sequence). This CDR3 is CASSFLNSPLHF. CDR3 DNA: TGTGCCAGCAGTTTCCTCAATTCACCCCTCCACTTT.

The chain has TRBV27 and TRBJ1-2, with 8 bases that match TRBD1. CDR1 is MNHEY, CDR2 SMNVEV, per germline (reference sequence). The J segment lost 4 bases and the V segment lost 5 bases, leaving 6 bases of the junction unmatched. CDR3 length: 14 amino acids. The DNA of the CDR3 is TGTGCCAGCAGTAAGGGGACAGGTCTCTATGGCTACACCTTC. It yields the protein CASSKGTGLYGYTF.

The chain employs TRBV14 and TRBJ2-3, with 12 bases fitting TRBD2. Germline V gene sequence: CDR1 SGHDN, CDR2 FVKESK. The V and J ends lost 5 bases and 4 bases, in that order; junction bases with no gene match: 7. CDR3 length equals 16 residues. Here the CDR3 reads CASSDRLAGAADTQYF. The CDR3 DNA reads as TGTGCCAGCAGCGACCGACTAGCGGGAGCGGCAGATACGCAGTATTTT.

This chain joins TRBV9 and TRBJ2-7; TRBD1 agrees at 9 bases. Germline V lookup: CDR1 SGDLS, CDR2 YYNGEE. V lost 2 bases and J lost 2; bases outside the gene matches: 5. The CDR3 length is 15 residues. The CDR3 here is CASSVGGQGTYEQYF. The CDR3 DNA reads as TGTGCCAGCAGCGTGGGGGGACAGGGCACCTACGAGCAGTACTTC.